What follows are 27 T cell receptor beta chains derived from one specimen sequenced in a study of siplizumab effects on memory and regulatory T cells. The method was immunoSEQ multiplex PCR; TCRdb's version includes in-frame clones alone and lacks a portion of them. The table lists over 100,000 clones, roughly 92% of them singletons, with around 1.1% in the top ten. The sequencing sample was made of CD4+ T cells sorted from blood. These receptors were taken from a human donor in good health.

The V and J genes are TRBV27 and TRBJ1-1, with D uncertain. The CDR3 is 17 residues long. The V gene's germline CDR1 is MNHEY and CDR2 SMNVEV (reference sequence). Trimming stripped 0 bases from V and 1 base from J, with 15 bases between. CDR3 sequence reads: CASSLSLQRRTNTEAFF. The CDR3 bases are TGTGCCAGCAGTTTATCCCTCCAAAGGCGGACGAACACTGAAGCTTTCTTT.

This chain connects TRBV2 to TRBJ1-2; D not certain. CDR1 SNHLY and CDR2 FYNNEI come from the germline V gene. The length of the CDR3 is 12 residues. Trimming shortened V by 6 bases and J by 6 bases, and 11 bases separated the two germline ends. CDR3 coding DNA: TGTGCCAGCAGAATCGAGCAGAATGGCTACACCTTC. It yields the protein CASRIEQNGYTF.

The chain employs TRBV27 and TRBJ2-6; 10 bases align to TRBD2. The V gene end was trimmed by 3 bases and the J gene end by 0 bases; junction bases not matched to a gene: 5. There are 18 residues in the CDR3. Germline CDR1 MNHEY, CDR2 SMNVEV (reference sequence). CDR3 amino acids: CASSFRTSGSSGANVLTF. The CDR3 DNA is TGTGCCAGCAGTTTTAGGACTAGCGGTTCCTCTGGGGCCAACGTCCTGACTTTC. The variable domain in full, with the rest retrieved from reference TRBV27 and TRBJ2-6, is EAQVTQNPRYLITVTGKKLTVTCSQNMNHEYMSWYRQDPGLGLRQIYYSMNVEVTDKGDVPEGYKVSRKEKRNFPLILESPSPNQTSLYFCASSFRTSGSSGANVLTFGAGSRLTVL.

V usage is TRBV9 and J usage is TRBJ1-1, with D possibly TRBD1 on 6 matching bases. The CDR3 contains 15 residues. Germline lookup yields CDR1 SGDLS and CDR2 YYNGEE. The V end was cut by 3 bases, the J end by 1 base, with 13 bases between. The CDR3 nucleotides read TGTGCCAGCAGCGGTGGACAGACAGGGAACACTGAAGCTTTCTTT. This gives the protein CASSGGQTGNTEAFF.

V is TRBV19 and J is TRBJ2-1; 9 bases align to TRBD2. Germline values: CDR1 LNHDA, CDR2 SQIVND (reference sequence). The CDR3 extends over 18 amino acids. With 3 bases clipped from V and 5 bases from J, the junction kept 14 bases outside the gene matches. The CDR3 bases are TGTGCCAGTAGTATTCGAATTACCGGGACTAGCCGAAACAATGAGCAGTTCTTC. It yields the protein CASSIRITGTSRNNEQFF. The whole variable domain, remainder taken from reference TRBV19 and TRBJ2-1, is DGGITQSPKYLFRKEGQNVTLSCEQNLNHDAMYWYRQDPGQGLRLIYYSQIVNDFQKGDIAEGYSVSREKKESFPLTVTSAQKNPTAFYLCASSIRITGTSRNNEQFFGPGTRLTVL.

The rearrangement joins TRBV6-6 to TRBJ1-3; 10 positions agree with TRBD1. Germline V gives CDR1 MNHNY, CDR2 SVGAGI (reference sequence). V was pared by 5 bases and J by 7 bases, with 8 bases of the junction left unmatched. The CDR3 has 15 residues. The CDR3 DNA reads TGTGCCAGCAGTCAGGACAGGGGGAGGGAGAACACCATATATTTT. Translating gives CASSQDRGRENTIYF.

The V and J genes are TRBV25-1 and TRBJ2-2, with D maybe TRBD1 (6 bases). The V end lost 4 bases, the J end lost 5 bases, and 14 bases lay between the germline ends. In germline, CDR1 is MGHDK, CDR2 SYGVNS. CDR3 size: 15 residues. Written as DNA, the CDR3 is TGTGCCAGCAGTGCCAACAGGGTGGGAACCGGGGAGCTGTTTTTT. Translation: CASSANRVGTGELFF.

This chain connects TRBV10-3 to TRBJ2-3; D possibly corresponds to TRBD2 (6 bases). Germline V gene sequence: CDR1 ENHRY, CDR2 SYGVKD. Trimming removed 4 bases from V and 1 base from J, with 6 bases in between. CDR3 size: 13 residues. Here the CDR3 reads CAISAGGTDTQYF. In DNA, the CDR3 is TGTGCCATCAGTGCGGGGGGCACAGATACGCAGTATTTT.

The chain couples TRBV5-6 to TRBJ1-5; D is perhaps TRBD1 (5 bases). V was cut by 4 bases and J by 7 bases, with 15 bases left in between. CDR3 length equals 14 residues. Germline V gives CDR1 SGHDT, CDR2 YYEEEE. In nucleotides, the CDR3 is TGTGCCAGCAGCCTGAGAGGGGCTGGGCAGCCCCAGCATTTT. Translated, it gives CASSLRGAGQPQHF.

CDR3 residues: CASPGQGLSNTEAFF. The CDR3 DNA sequence: TGTGCCAGCCCGGGACAGGGGCTTTCAAACACTGAAGCTTTCTTT. This chain uses TRBV28 with TRBJ1-1, with 10 bases that match TRBD1. The V and J ends lost 8 bases and 2 bases, in that order; junction bases with no gene match: 8. Germline-derived CDR1 and CDR2 are MDHEN and SYDVKM. CDR3 length equals 15 residues. The entire variable domain, with the rest obtained from reference TRBV28 and TRBJ1-1, is as follows: DVKVTQSSRYLVKRTGEKVFLECVQDMDHENMFWYRQDPGLGLRLIYFSYDVKMKEKGDIPEGYSVSREKKERFSLILESASTNQTSMYLCASPGQGLSNTEAFFGQGTRLTVV.

This chain joins TRBV27 and TRBJ1-5; D is unresolved. The V gene lost 6 bases and the J gene lost 4 bases, with 16 bases spanning the gap. This CDR3 has 15 residues. CDR1 is MNHEY, CDR2 SMNVEV, per germline (reference sequence). CDR3 in amino acids: CASSLVAGENQPQHF. CDR3 in DNA: TGTGCCAGCAGCCTTGTTGCAGGAGAGAATCAGCCCCAGCATTTT.

The chain joins TRBV14 to TRBJ2-3; D is ambiguous. Looked up from germline, CDR1 is SGHDN and CDR2 is FVKESK. The CDR3 is 14 amino acids. The V end lost 3 bases, the J end lost 2 bases, and 9 bases lay between the germline ends. This CDR3 is CASSHDSSTDTQYF. The CDR3 bases are TGTGCCAGCAGCCACGACTCGTCCACAGATACGCAGTATTTT.

This clone was observed a handful of times. J is TRBJ2-5 and V is TRBV7-7, with D possibly matching TRBD2 (6 bases). The V and J ends lost 4 bases and 5 bases respectively, with 11 bases between them. The CDR3 consists of 13 residues. Germline CDR1 and CDR2: SSHAT and FNYEAQ (reference sequence). The CDR3 DNA reads TGTGCCAGCAGCTACGGTCTAGCGGAGACCCAGTACTTC. Its translation is CASSYGLAETQYF.

The chain combines TRBV30 with TRBJ2-7; maybe TRBD1 (5 bases). V was shortened by 3 bases and J by 3 bases, with 9 bases between the two germline ends. This CDR3 comprises 12 residues. Germline V gene lookup returns CDR1 GTSNPN and CDR2 SVGIG (reference sequence). In DNA, the CDR3 is TGTGCCTGGAGCGATGACAGCTACGAGCAGTACTTC. Encoded protein: CAWSDDSYEQYF.

Notes on this clone: Its ends do not fully match the called genes, so a read error is possible. The chain has TRBV5-1 and TRBJ2-5, with D unresolved. Germline V CDR1 and CDR2: SGHRS, YFSETQ. CDR3 length equals 13 residues. CDR3 region: CASSLDVQEAQYF. As DNA, the CDR3 is TGCGCCAGCAGCTTGGATGTTCAAGAGGCCCAGTACTTC.

This chain links TRBV5-1 with TRBJ2-7; no clear D. V dropped 3 bases and J dropped 0 bases, with 4 bases sitting between them. The CDR3 is 12 residues long. Germline V gene sequence: CDR1 SGHRS, CDR2 YFSETQ. CDR3 sequence: CASSSLSYEQYF. The CDR3 DNA sequence: TGCGCCAGCAGCTCCCTCTCCTACGAGCAGTACTTC.

This chain uses TRBV11-2 with TRBJ2-3, with D possibly TRBD1 on 6 matching bases. This CDR3 is 14 amino acids long. The V and J ends lost 3 bases and 2 bases respectively, with 9 bases between them. From germline, CDR1 is SGHAT and CDR2 FQNNGV. CDR3 sequence: CASSFRQDTDTQYF. The CDR3 DNA reads as TGTGCCAGCAGCTTTCGACAGGACACAGATACGCAGTATTTT.

The chain couples TRBV19 to TRBJ1-5; TRBD1 matches 9 bases. J was trimmed by 11 bases and V by 5 bases; bases with no gene match: 10. The CDR3 loop spans 14 amino acids. Germline values: CDR1 LNHDA, CDR2 SQIVND (reference sequence). The CDR3 coding sequence is TGTGCCAGTAGTCTAACAGGGGGCGGAAAAGCCCAGCATTTT. Residues: CASSLTGGGKAQHF.

J is TRBJ2-6 and V is TRBV19; 7 nucleotides align to TRBD1. Germline CDR1 LNHDA, CDR2 SQIVND (reference sequence). The CDR3 has 15 residues. V was clipped by 9 bases and J by 4 bases; unmatched bases: 9. DNA of the CDR3: TGTGCCAGCACCCGACAGGGTCCCGGGGCCAACGTCCTGACTTTC. It specifies CASTRQGPGANVLTF.

This clone was seen many times. The chain uses TRBV30 and TRBJ2-5; D unresolved. CDR3 length equals 12 residues. Deletions cut 2 bases from V and 1 base from J, with 5 bases between. CDR1 is GTSNPN, CDR2 SVGIG, per germline (reference sequence). The CDR3 protein is CAWSLIQETQYF. The CDR3 DNA reads TGTGCCTGGAGTTTGATCCAAGAGACCCAGTACTTC. Supplemented by reference TRBV30 and TRBJ2-5, the full variable domain reads SQTIHQWPATLVQPVGSPLSLECTVEGTSNPNLYWYRQAAGRGLQLLFYSVGIGQISSEVPQNLSASRPQDRQFILSSKKLLLSDSGFYLCAWSLIQETQYFGPGTRLLVL.

The chain employs TRBV29-1 and TRBJ2-3; no definite D call. CDR3 size: 11 residues. Germline CDR1 reads SQVTM; CDR2 reads ANQGSEA. Trimming took off 7 bases at V and 4 bases at J, with 9 bases between the two ends. For the CDR3, the DNA is TGCAGCGGCGCTAGAGCAGATACGCAGTATTTT. This gives the protein CSGARADTQYF.

This clone has just one count. The V call is TRBV29-1, the J call TRBJ2-3, with D perhaps TRBD1 or TRBD2 (5 bases each). The CDR3 runs 14 residues. V gave up 5 bases and J gave up 2 bases, with 14 bases separating them. Germline CDR1 reads SQVTM; CDR2 reads ANQGSEA. In nucleotides, the CDR3 is TGCAGCGTTTGGGACCAACGATACACAGATACGCAGTATTTT. This translates into CSVWDQRYTDTQYF.

This clone was counted a single time. The chain combines TRBV2 with TRBJ2-5, with 8 bases fitting TRBD2. The CDR3 has 14 amino acids. CDR1 is SNHLY, CDR2 FYNNEI, per germline. V trimming: 10 bases; J trimming: 2 bases; junction bases outside the gene matches: 9. The CDR3 DNA follows: TGTGCCATCCTGACTAGCGAGAAACAAGAGACCCAGTACTTC. Protein sequence: CAILTSEKQETQYF.

The chain employs TRBV4-1 and TRBJ1-3; 7 bases align to TRBD1. CDR3 length: 13 amino acids. V trimming: 10 bases; J trimming: 0 bases; junction bases outside the gene matches: 3. The germline V gene encodes CDR1 MGHRA and CDR2 YSYEKL. In DNA, the CDR3 is TGCGCCACCCAGGGGGGCTCTGGAAACACCATATATTTT. This gives the protein CATQGGSGNTIYF.

The chain carries TRBV6-4 and TRBJ2-3; D not resolved. V lost 3 bases, J lost 2 bases, and 9 bases lay in between. CDR1 is MRHNA and CDR2 is SNTAGT in the germline V gene. The CDR3 extends over 14 amino acids. This CDR3 is CASSERLFTDTQYF. The DNA for the CDR3 is TGTGCCAGCAGTGAACGCCTGTTCACAGATACGCAGTATTTT.

The chain uses TRBV10-2 and TRBJ1-1; 9 bases are shared with TRBD1. Germline values: CDR1 WSHSY, CDR2 SAAADI. The V segment lost 6 bases and the J segment 3 bases; nucleotides outside the gene matches: 11. This CDR3 has 16 amino acids. CDR3 in DNA: TGCGCCAGCAGCCCCCGGGACAGGGTTGAAGACACTGAAGCTTTCTTT. Its protein is CASSPRDRVEDTEAFF.

This clone was detected once. The V call is TRBV2, the J call TRBJ2-3, with 7 bases fitting TRBD2. Germline CDR1 is SNHLY and CDR2 is FYNNEI. V lost 5 bases and J lost 2; bases outside the gene matches: 13. This CDR3 spans 17 amino acids. This chain's CDR3 is CASSHPRASGTTDTQYF. As DNA, the CDR3 is TGTGCCAGCAGTCACCCACGCGCTAGCGGTACCACAGATACGCAGTATTTT.